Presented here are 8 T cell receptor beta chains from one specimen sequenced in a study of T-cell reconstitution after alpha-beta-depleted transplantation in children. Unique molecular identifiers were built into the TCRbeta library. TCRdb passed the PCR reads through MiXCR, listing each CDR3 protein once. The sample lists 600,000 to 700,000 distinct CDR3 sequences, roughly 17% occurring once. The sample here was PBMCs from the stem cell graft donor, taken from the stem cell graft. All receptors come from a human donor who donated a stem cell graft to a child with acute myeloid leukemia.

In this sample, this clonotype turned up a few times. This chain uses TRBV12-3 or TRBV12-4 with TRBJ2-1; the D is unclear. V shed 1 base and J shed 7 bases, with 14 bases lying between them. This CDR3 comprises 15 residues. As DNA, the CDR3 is TGTGCCAGCAGTTTAGGTTCTATCGTCGAGAATGAGCAGTTCTTC. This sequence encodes CASSLGSIVENEQFF.

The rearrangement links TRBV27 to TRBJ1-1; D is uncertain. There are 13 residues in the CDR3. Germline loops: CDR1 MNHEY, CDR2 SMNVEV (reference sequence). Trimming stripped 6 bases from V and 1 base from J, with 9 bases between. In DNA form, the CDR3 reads TGTGCCAGCAGCCCCGACCAGAACACTGAAGCTTTCTTT. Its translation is CASSPDQNTEAFF.

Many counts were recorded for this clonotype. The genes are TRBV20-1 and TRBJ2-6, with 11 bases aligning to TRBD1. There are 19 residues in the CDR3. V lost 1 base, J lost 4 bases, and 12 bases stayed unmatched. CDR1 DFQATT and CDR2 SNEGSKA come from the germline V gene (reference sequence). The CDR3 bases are TGCAGTGCTAGAGGGGCCTCGTCCCGGGACAGGGGGGGGGCCAACGTCCTGACTTTC. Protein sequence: CSARGASSRDRGGANVLTF.

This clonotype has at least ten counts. DNA for the CDR3: TGCAGTGCTAGGAAGACAGGGGGCGACAATCAGCCCCAGCATTTT. Encoded protein: CSARKTGGDNQPQHF. V usage is TRBV20-1 and J usage is TRBJ1-5, with 10 bases lining up with TRBD1. This CDR3 is built from 15 residues. Trimming at V came to 3 bases and at J to 3 bases, leaving 5 bases not matched to a gene. From germline, CDR1 is DFQATT and CDR2 SNEGSKA (reference sequence).

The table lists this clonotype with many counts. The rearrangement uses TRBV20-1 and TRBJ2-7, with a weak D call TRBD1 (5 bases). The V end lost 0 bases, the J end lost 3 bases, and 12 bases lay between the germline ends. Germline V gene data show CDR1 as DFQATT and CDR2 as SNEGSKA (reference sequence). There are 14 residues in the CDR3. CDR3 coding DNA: TGCAGTGCTAGAGATCGGTACAGGAGCTACGAGCAGTACGTC. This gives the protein CSARDRYRSYEQYV.

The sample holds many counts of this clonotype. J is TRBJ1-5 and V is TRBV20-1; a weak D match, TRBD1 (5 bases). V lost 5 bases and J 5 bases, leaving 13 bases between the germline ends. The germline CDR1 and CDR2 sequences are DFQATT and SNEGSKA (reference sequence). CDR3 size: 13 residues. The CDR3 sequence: CSAPGRGDQPQHF. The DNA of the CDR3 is TGCAGTGCTCCTGGACGGGGGGATCAGCCCCAGCATTTT.

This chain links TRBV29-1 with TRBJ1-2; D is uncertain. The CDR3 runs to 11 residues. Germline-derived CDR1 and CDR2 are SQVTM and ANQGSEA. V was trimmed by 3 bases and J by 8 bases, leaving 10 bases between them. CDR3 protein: CSVDRTRGYTF. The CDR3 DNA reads TGCAGCGTTGACAGGACGAGGGGCTACACCTTC.

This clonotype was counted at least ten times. CDR3 in amino acids: CSATTAGALNYEQYV. The CDR3 nucleotides are TGCAGTGCCACCACAGCGGGGGCATTAAACTACGAGCAGTACGTC. This chain connects TRBV20-1 to TRBJ2-7; 8 bases align to TRBD2. Germline values: CDR1 DFQATT, CDR2 SNEGSKA (reference sequence). Germline trimming cut 6 bases from V and 3 bases from J; bases unmatched to any gene: 13. The CDR3 is made up of 15 amino acids.